The T cell receptor (beta chain) under discussion was sequenced for a study of T cell changes during pregnancy in multiple sclerosis. CDR3 size: 15 residues. Germline V gives CDR1 SGHRS, CDR2 YFSETQ. V lost 0 bases to trimming and J lost 8 bases; unmatched junction nucleotides: 6. Produced via immunoSEQ multiplex PCR; TCRdb's table is partial and in-frame only. The table has around 60,000 clones, roughly 89% seen once. Sequences were derived from CD4+ T cells from peripheral blood mononuclear cells, sampled after pregnancy. This TCR came from a female donor in good health, enrolled as a control in a pregnancy study. The V call is TRBV5-1, the J call TRBJ1-3, with 9 bases aligning to TRBD1. The DNA for the CDR3 is TGCGCCAGCAGCTTGGTGGGACAGGGAGGGGACACCATATATTTT. Its protein is CASSLVGQGGDTIYF.